A selection of T cell receptor beta chains follows, all from one sample in a study of ipilimumab plus nivolumab after autologous stem cell transplantation. Sequencing was performed with immunoSEQ multiplex PCR; in TCRdb, only in-frame clones are kept and a portion is missing. The table lists more than 12,000 clones, approximately 74% of them singletons. Sequenced here: PBMCs, sampled in a trial of ipilimumab plus nivolumab as post-transplant consolidation. The receptors were gathered from a male donor with primary mediastinal lymphoma. The CDR3 runs from the conserved cysteine through the conserved F or W. The order of the fields is clone size, D gene, J gene, V gene, CDR3 protein, CDR3 DNA. A D gene is named only where the DNA matches it firmly. Expanded clones get a size class; other rows say once, few or many, or leave the size out.

clone_size: .
d_call: TRBD1
j_call: TRBJ2-5
v_call: TRBV5-1
cdr3_aa: CASRSGTGRETQYF
cdr3_nt: TGCGCCAGCAGGTCCGGGACAGGGCGGGAGACCCAGTACTTC

clone_size: .
d_call: .
j_call: TRBJ2-3
v_call: TRBV6-1
cdr3_aa: CASRVLAPDTQYF
cdr3_nt: TGTGCCAGCAGAGTTTTAGCCCCAGATACGCAGTATTTT

clone_size: .
d_call: .
j_call: TRBJ1-1
v_call: TRBV4-1
cdr3_aa: CASRLSTNTEAFF
cdr3_nt: TGCGCCAGCAGGCTCTCGACAAACACTGAAGCTTTCTTT

clone_size: .
d_call: TRBD2
j_call: TRBJ2-1
v_call: TRBV9
cdr3_aa: CASSVGLAVGGDEQFF
cdr3_nt: TGTGCCAGCAGCGTAGGACTTGCGGTCGGGGGGGATGAGCAGTTCTTC

clone_size: once
d_call: .
j_call: TRBJ2-7
v_call: TRBV9
cdr3_aa: CASSVRTSSYEQYF
cdr3_nt: TGTGCCAGCAGCGTACGGACAAGCTCCTACGAGCAGTACTTC

clone_size: .
d_call: TRBD2
j_call: TRBJ2-5
v_call: TRBV9
cdr3_aa: CASSVSGQRGAPYQETQYF
cdr3_nt: TGTGCCAGCAGCGTCAGTGGTCAGCGGGGGGCACCCTACCAAGAGACCCAGTACTTC

clone_size: .
d_call: TRBD2
j_call: TRBJ2-3
v_call: TRBV4-2
cdr3_aa: CASSQGQRAGVDTQYF
cdr3_nt: TGTGCCAGCAGCCAAGGCCAGCGCGCGGGGGTTGATACGCAGTATTTT

clone_size: .
d_call: .
j_call: TRBJ2-3
v_call: TRBV9
cdr3_aa: CASSVAPRLGDTQYF
cdr3_nt: TGTGCCAGCAGCGTAGCCCCAAGACTAGGAGATACGCAGTATTTT

clone_size: .
d_call: .
j_call: TRBJ1-4
v_call: TRBV7-9
cdr3_aa: CASSLATGRQEDEKLFF
cdr3_nt: TGTGCCAGCAGCTTAGCGACGGGTCGACAGGAAGATGAAAAACTGTTTTTT

clone_size: once
d_call: TRBD2
j_call: TRBJ2-2
v_call: TRBV7-9
cdr3_aa: CASSLRAGAPSTGELFF
cdr3_nt: TGTGCCAGCAGCTTGAGAGCGGGGGCTCCCAGCACCGGGGAGCTGTTTTTT

clone_size: few
d_call: TRBD2
j_call: TRBJ2-1
v_call: TRBV14
cdr3_aa: CASSQELAGSYNEQFF
cdr3_nt: TGTGCCAGCAGCCAAGAACTAGCGGGATCGTACAATGAGCAGTTCTTC

clone_size: .
d_call: TRBD2
j_call: TRBJ2-2
v_call: TRBV7-8
cdr3_aa: CASSPNLRLAGSGELFF
cdr3_nt: TGTGCCAGCAGCCCCAACCTCCGGCTAGCGGGGTCCGGGGAGCTGTTTTTT

clone_size: .
d_call: TRBD1
j_call: TRBJ2-3
v_call: TRBV7-9
cdr3_aa: CASSVSGTGGADTQYF
cdr3_nt: TGTGCCAGCAGCGTATCCGGGACAGGGGGCGCAGATACGCAGTATTTT

clone_size: .
d_call: .
j_call: TRBJ1-3
v_call: TRBV5-4
cdr3_aa: CASSLGRGGSGNTIYF
cdr3_nt: TGTGCCAGCAGCTTGGGCCGGGGGGGCTCTGGAAACACCATATATTTT

clone_size: .
d_call: .
j_call: TRBJ2-5
v_call: TRBV11-3
cdr3_aa: CASSSGWRETQYF
cdr3_nt: TGTGCCAGCAGTTCAGGCTGGCGAGAGACCCAGTACTTC

clone_size: .
d_call: .
j_call: TRBJ2-2
v_call: TRBV14
cdr3_aa: CASSSDPTASFGELFF
cdr3_nt: TGTGCCAGCAGTTCAGATCCCACCGCCTCGTTCGGGGAGCTGTTTTTT

clone_size: few
d_call: .
j_call: TRBJ1-1
v_call: TRBV19
cdr3_aa: CASSMSMNTEAFF
cdr3_nt: TGTGCCAGTAGTATGTCCATGAACACTGAAGCTTTCTTT

clone_size: .
d_call: TRBD2
j_call: TRBJ2-1
v_call: TRBV29-1
cdr3_aa: CSGGSYNEQFF
cdr3_nt: TGCAGCGGCGGGAGCTACAATGAGCAGTTCTTC

clone_size: .
d_call: .
j_call: TRBJ2-2
v_call: TRBV7-3
cdr3_aa: CASSLRGGASTGELFF
cdr3_nt: TGTGCCAGCAGCTTAAGAGGGGGAGCTTCCACCGGGGAGCTGTTTTTT

clone_size: few
d_call: .
j_call: TRBJ2-7
v_call: TRBV7-2
cdr3_aa: CASSLSSYEQYF
cdr3_nt: TGTGCCAGCAGCTTGAGCTCCTACGAGCAGTACTTC

clone_size: .
d_call: TRBD1
j_call: TRBJ2-4
v_call: TRBV14
cdr3_aa: CASSRQGGGNIQYF
cdr3_nt: TGTGCCAGCAGCCGACAGGGGGGGGGAAACATTCAGTACTTC

clone_size: .
d_call: .
j_call: TRBJ2-4
v_call: TRBV4-1
cdr3_aa: CASSQEGGTNLAKNIQYF
cdr3_nt: TGCGCCAGCAGCCAAGAGGGAGGGACAAACCTAGCCAAAAACATTCAGTACTTC

clone_size: .
d_call: .
j_call: TRBJ1-1
v_call: TRBV2
cdr3_aa: CASRGDTEAFF
cdr3_nt: TGTGCCAGCAGGGGGGACACCGAAGCTTTCTTT

clone_size: .
d_call: TRBD1
j_call: TRBJ2-7
v_call: TRBV6-6
cdr3_aa: CASSLRTGGVYEQYF
cdr3_nt: TGTGCCAGCAGTCTCCGGACAGGGGGCGTCTACGAGCAGTACTTC

clone_size: once
d_call: TRBD1
j_call: TRBJ1-2
v_call: TRBV6-5
cdr3_aa: CASRDRTGRNYGYTF
cdr3_nt: TGTGCCAGCAGAGACCGGACAGGGAGGAACTATGGCTACACCTTC

clone_size: .
d_call: .
j_call: TRBJ2-1
v_call: TRBV19
cdr3_aa: CASSPTGTLLLNEQFF
cdr3_nt: TGTGCCAGTAGTCCTACCGGGACTCTCCTTCTTAATGAGCAGTTCTTC

clone_size: .
d_call: TRBD1
j_call: TRBJ2-1
v_call: TRBV5-1
cdr3_aa: CASSTAPGQVNNEQFF
cdr3_nt: TGCGCCAGCAGCACGGCCCCGGGACAGGTTAACAATGAGCAGTTCTTC

clone_size: .
d_call: .
j_call: TRBJ2-1
v_call: TRBV13
cdr3_aa: CASSTRRTSGYNEQFF
cdr3_nt: TGTGCCAGCAGCACAAGGAGGACCTCAGGTTACAATGAGCAGTTCTTC

clone_size: .
d_call: TRBD1
j_call: TRBJ2-7
v_call: TRBV10-1
cdr3_aa: CASSGDRDRYEQYF
cdr3_nt: TGCGCCAGCAGTGGTGACAGGGACCGCTACGAGCAGTACTTC

clone_size: few
d_call: .
j_call: TRBJ1-1
v_call: TRBV28
cdr3_aa: CASSTLGGNTEAFF
cdr3_nt: TGTGCCAGCAGCACCCTAGGGGGGAACACTGAAGCTTTCTTT

clone_size: .
d_call: TRBD2
j_call: TRBJ2-7
v_call: TRBV4-1
cdr3_aa: CASSPSGVGYEQYF
cdr3_nt: TGCGCCAGCAGCCCCAGCGGGGTCGGCTACGAGCAGTACTTC

clone_size: once
d_call: TRBD2
j_call: TRBJ2-7
v_call: TRBV28
cdr3_aa: CGAGTSGRVEQYF
cdr3_nt: TGTGGCGCCGGGACTAGCGGGAGGGTCGAGCAGTACTTC

clone_size: few
d_call: TRBD1
j_call: TRBJ1-2
v_call: TRBV6-4
cdr3_aa: CASSFTGAGGYTF
cdr3_nt: TGTGCCAGCAGTTTTACAGGGGCAGGAGGCTACACCTTC

clone_size: few
d_call: .
j_call: TRBJ1-5
v_call: TRBV18
cdr3_aa: CASSVAPIGNQPQHF
cdr3_nt: TGTGCCAGCTCAGTGGCACCTATTGGGAATCAGCCCCAGCATTTT

clone_size: .
d_call: .
j_call: TRBJ1-5
v_call: TRBV6-6
cdr3_aa: CASSYSWGQPQHF
cdr3_nt: TGTGCCAGCAGTTACTCGTGGGGTCAGCCCCAGCATTTT

clone_size: .
d_call: .
j_call: TRBJ2-5
v_call: TRBV5-1
cdr3_aa: CASSGGTRETQYF
cdr3_nt: TGCGCCAGCAGCGGCGGGACCAGAGAGACCCAGTACTTC

clone_size: few
d_call: TRBD1
j_call: TRBJ1-1
v_call: TRBV28
cdr3_aa: CASSLGGQGARTEAFF
cdr3_nt: TGTGCCAGCAGTTTAGGGGGACAGGGGGCGCGAACTGAAGCTTTCTTT

clone_size: once
d_call: .
j_call: TRBJ2-7
v_call: TRBV15
cdr3_aa: CATSRGQNYEQYF
cdr3_nt: TGTGCCACCAGCAGAGGTCAAAACTACGAGCAGTACTTC

clone_size: .
d_call: .
j_call: TRBJ1-2
v_call: TRBV6-6
cdr3_aa: CASIDGGDGYTF
cdr3_nt: TGTGCCAGCATTGACGGGGGAGACGGCTACACCTTC

clone_size: .
d_call: .
j_call: TRBJ2-4
v_call: TRBV7-2
cdr3_aa: CASSEDTAAKNIQYF
cdr3_nt: TGTGCCAGCAGCGAGGATACTGCAGCCAAAAACATTCAGTACTTC

clone_size: .
d_call: .
j_call: TRBJ1-5
v_call: TRBV1
cdr3_aa: CTSSQDLYGGGNQPQHF
cdr3_nt: TGCACCAGCAGCCAAGATCTCTATGGGGGTGGCAATCAGCCCCAGCATTTT

clone_size: .
d_call: .
j_call: TRBJ1-2
v_call: TRBV6-6
cdr3_aa: CASSSPEHLYGYTF
cdr3_nt: TGTGCCAGCAGTTCTCCAGAACACCTCTATGGCTACACCTTC

clone_size: .
d_call: TRBD2
j_call: TRBJ2-1
v_call: TRBV9
cdr3_aa: CASSVVSGTSGGTPFF
cdr3_nt: TGTGCCAGCAGCGTAGTTAGTGGGACTAGCGGGGGGACCCCGTTCTTC